This TCR beta chain derives from a study of metastatic and nonmetastatic thyroid tumors. Study details: The comparison covered peripheral blood and tumor or nodule tissue in malignant and benign thyroid patients. Broader study findings: It was reportedly found that TCR beta diversity was significantly higher in malignant thyroid tumors than in benign nodules, a difference seen in both blood and tumor samples.

Comment on this clone: As yet, its antigen is unknown.

Germline V gene sequence: CDR1 GTSNPN, CDR2 SVGIG (reference sequence). With 0 bases removed from V and 4 bases from J, the gap between germline ends came to 6 bases. The CDR3 is made up of 12 amino acids. Through MiXCR, TCRdb re-clonotyped the PCR reads. The sample has over 15,000 clones, 25% to 35% seen once. Thyroid surgery had not been preceded by any treatment in any patient. The source material was tumor tissue. The sequence came from a female donor with papillary thyroid cancer or a benign thyroid nodule (not recorded which). Some clones in this sample may be carry-over from other donors' samples. The V and J genes are TRBV30 and TRBJ1-1; D gene ambiguous. The CDR3: CAWSVRGTEAFF. The CDR3 DNA follows: TGTGCCTGGAGTGTACGGGGCACTGAAGCTTTCTTT.